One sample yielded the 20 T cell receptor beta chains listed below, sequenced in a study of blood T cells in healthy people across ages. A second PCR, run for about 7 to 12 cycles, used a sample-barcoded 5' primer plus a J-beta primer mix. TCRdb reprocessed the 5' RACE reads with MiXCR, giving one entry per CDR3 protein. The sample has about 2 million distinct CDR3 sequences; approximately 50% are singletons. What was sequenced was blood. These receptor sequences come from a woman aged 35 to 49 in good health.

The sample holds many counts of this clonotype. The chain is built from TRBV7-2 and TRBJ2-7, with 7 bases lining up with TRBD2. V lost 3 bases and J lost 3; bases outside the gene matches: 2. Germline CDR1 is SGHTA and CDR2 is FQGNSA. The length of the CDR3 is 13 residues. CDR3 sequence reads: CASSFGGNYEQYF. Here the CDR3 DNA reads TGTGCCAGCAGCTTCGGGGGGAACTACGAGCAGTACTTC.

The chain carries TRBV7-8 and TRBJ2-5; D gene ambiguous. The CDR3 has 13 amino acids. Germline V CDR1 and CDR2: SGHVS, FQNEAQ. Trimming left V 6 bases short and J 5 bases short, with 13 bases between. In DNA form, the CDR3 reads TGTGCCAGCAGTTTAACGGTGCGGGAGACCCAGTACTTC. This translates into CASSLTVRETQYF. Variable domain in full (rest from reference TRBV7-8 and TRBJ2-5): GAGVSQSPRYKVAKRGQDVALRCDPISGHVSLFWYQQALGQGPEFLTYFQNEAQLDKSGLPSDRFFAERPEGSVSTLKIQRTQQEDSAVYLCASSLTVRETQYFGPGTRLLVL.

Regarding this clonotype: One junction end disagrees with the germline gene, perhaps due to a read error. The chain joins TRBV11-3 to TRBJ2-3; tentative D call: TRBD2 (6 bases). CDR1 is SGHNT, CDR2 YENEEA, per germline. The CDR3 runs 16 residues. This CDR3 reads CTSSADSGVEADTQYF. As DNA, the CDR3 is TGTACCAGCAGCGCCGACTCGGGGGTTGAGGCAGATACGCAGTATTTT.

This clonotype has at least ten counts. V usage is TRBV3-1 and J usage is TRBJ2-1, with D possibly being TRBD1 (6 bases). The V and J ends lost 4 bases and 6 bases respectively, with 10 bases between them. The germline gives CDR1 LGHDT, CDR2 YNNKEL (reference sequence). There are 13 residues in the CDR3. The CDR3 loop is CASSPNRVNEQFF. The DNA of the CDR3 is TGTGCCAGCAGCCCCAACAGGGTCAATGAGCAGTTCTTC.

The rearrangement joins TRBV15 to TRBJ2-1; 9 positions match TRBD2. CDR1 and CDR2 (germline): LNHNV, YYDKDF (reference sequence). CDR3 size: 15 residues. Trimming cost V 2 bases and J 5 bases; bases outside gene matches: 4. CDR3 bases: TGTGCCACCAGCAGAAAGACTAGCGGCCACAATGAGCAGTTCTTC. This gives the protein CATSRKTSGHNEQFF. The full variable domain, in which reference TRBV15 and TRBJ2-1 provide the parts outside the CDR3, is DAMVIQNPRYQVTQFGKPVTLSCSQTLNHNVMYWYQQKSSQAPKLLFHYYDKDFNNEADTPDNFQSRRPNTSFCFLDIRSPGLGDTAMYLCATSRKTSGHNEQFFGPGTRLTVL.

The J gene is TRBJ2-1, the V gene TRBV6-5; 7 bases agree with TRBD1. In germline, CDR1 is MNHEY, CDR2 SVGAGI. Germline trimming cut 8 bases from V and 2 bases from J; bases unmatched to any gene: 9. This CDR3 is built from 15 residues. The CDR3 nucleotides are TGTGCCAGCGGCGGAGCCGGGACAGCCTACAATGAGCAGTTCTTC. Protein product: CASGGAGTAYNEQFF.

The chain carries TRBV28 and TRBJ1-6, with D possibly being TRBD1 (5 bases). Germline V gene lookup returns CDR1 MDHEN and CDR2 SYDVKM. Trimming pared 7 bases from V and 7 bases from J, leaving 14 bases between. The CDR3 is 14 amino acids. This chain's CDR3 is CASTTRQGNSPLHF. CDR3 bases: TGTGCCAGCACCACCCGCCAGGGAAATTCACCCCTCCACTTT.

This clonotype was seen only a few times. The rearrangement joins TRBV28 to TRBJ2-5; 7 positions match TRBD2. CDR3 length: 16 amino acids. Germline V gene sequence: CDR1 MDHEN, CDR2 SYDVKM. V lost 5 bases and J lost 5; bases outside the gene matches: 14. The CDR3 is CASSPSNGGTRETQYF. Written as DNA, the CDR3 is TGTGCCAGCAGTCCCTCTAACGGGGGGACCCGGGAGACCCAGTACTTC.

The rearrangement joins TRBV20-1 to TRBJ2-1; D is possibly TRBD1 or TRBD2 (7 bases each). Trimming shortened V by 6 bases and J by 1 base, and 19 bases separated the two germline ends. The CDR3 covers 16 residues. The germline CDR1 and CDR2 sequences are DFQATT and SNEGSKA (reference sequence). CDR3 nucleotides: TGCAGTGCACCGAGTCAGGGGGGGACATCCTACAATGAGCAGTTCTTC. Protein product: CSAPSQGGTSYNEQFF.

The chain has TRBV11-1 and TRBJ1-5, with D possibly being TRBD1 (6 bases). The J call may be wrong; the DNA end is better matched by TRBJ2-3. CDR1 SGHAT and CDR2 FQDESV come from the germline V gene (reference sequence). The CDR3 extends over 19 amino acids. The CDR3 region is CASSLVEGDTDYSNQPQYF. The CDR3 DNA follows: TGTGCCAGCAGCTTAGTTGAAGGGGACACAGATTATAGCAATCAGCCCCAGTATTTT.

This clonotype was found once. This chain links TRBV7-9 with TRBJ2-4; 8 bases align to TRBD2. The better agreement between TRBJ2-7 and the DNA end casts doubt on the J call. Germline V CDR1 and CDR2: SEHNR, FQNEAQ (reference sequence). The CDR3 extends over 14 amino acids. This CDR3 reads CASSAGGGAYEQYF. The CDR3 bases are TGTGCCAGCAGCGCGGGAGGTGGAGCCTACGAGCAGTACTTC.

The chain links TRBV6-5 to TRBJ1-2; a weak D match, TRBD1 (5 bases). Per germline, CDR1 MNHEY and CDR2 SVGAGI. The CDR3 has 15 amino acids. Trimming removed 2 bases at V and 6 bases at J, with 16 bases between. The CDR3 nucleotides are TGTGCCAGCAGTTACCTCCCCAGGGCGGGGGATGGCTACACCTTC. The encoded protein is CASSYLPRAGDGYTF.

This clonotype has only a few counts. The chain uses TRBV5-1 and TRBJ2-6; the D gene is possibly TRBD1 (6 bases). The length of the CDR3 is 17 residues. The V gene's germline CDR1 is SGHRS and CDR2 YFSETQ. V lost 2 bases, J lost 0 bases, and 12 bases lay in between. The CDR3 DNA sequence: TGCGCCAGCAGCTTATCAGGGGCCCTCTCTGGGGCCAACGTCCTGACTTTC. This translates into CASSLSGALSGANVLTF.

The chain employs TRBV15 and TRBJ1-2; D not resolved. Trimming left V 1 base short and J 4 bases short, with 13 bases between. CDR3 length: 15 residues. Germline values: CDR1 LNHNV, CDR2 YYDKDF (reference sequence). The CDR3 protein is CATSRADDGRYGYTF. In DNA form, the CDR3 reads TGTGCCACCAGCAGAGCCGACGACGGGCGCTATGGCTACACCTTC.

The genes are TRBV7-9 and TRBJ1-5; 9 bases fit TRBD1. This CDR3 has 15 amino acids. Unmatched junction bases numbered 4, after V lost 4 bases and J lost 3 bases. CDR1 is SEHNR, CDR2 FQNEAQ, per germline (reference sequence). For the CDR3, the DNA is TGTGCCAGCAGCTACGGGACAGGGAACAATCAGCCCCAGCATTTT. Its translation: CASSYGTGNNQPQHF.

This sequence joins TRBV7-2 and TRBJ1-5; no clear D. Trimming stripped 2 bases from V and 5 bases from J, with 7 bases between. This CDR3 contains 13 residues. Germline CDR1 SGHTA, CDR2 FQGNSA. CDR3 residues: CASSLWSDQPQHF. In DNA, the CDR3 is TGTGCCAGCAGCTTATGGTCCGATCAGCCCCAGCATTTT.

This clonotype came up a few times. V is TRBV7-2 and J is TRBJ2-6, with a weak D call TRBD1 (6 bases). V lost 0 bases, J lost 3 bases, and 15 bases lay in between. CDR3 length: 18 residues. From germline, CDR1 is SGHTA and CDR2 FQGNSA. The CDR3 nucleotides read TGTGCCAGCAGCTTAGCACACCTTACAGGGATTGGGGCCAACGTCCTGACTTTC. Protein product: CASSLAHLTGIGANVLTF. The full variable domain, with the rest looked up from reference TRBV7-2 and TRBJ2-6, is GAGVSQSPSNKVTEKGKDVELRCDPISGHTALYWYRQSLGQGLEFLIYFQGNSAPDKSGLPSDRFSAERTGGSVSTLTIQRTQQEDSAVYLCASSLAHLTGIGANVLTFGAGSRLTVL.

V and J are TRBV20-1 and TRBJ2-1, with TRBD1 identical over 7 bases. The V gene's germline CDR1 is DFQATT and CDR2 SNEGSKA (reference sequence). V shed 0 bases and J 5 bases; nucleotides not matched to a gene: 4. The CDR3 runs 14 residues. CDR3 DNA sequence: TGCAGTGCTAGAGACTACAGGGGCGACAATGAGCAGTTCTTC. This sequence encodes CSARDYRGDNEQFF.

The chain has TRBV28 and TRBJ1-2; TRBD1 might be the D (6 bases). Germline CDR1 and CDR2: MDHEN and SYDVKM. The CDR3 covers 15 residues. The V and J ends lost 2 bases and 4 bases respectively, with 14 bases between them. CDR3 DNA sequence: TGTGCCAGCAGTTTAACGACAGGTCCCAGCTATGGCTACACCTTC. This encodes CASSLTTGPSYGYTF.

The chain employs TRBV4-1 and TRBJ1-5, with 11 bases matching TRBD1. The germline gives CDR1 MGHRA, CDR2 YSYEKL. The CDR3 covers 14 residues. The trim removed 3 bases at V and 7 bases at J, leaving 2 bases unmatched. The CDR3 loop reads CASSQGQGVQPQHF. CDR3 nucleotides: TGCGCCAGCAGCCAGGGACAGGGGGTCCAGCCCCAGCATTTT.